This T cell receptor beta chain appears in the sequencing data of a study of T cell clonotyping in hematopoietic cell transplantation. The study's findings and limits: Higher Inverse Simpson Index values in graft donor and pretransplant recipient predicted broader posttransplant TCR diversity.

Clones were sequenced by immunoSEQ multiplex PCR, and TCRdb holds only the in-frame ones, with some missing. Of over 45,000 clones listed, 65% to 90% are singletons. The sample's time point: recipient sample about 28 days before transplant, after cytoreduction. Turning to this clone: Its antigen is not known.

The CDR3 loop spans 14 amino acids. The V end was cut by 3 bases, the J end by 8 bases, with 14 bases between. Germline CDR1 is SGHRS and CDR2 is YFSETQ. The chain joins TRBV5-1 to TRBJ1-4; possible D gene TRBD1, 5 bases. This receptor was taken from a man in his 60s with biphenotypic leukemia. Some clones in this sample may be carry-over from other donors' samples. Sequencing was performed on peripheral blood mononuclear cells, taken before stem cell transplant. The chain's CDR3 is CASSSGAGGEKLFF. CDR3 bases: TGCGCCAGCAGCTCCGGGGCCGGTGGGGAAAAACTGTTTTTT. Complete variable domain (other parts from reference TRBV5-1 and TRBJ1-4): KAGVTQTPRYLIKTRGQQVTLSCSPISGHRSVSWYQQTPGQGLQFLFEYFSETQRNKGNFPGRFSGRQFSNSRSEMNVSTLELGDSALYLCASSSGAGGEKLFFGSGTQLSVL.